Listed here are 16 T cell receptor beta chains from one sample, sequenced in a study of blood T cell repertoires in COVID-19. TCRdb's table, derived via immunoSEQ multiplex PCR, lists solely in-frame clones and lacks some. The sample yields some 76,000 clones, around 83% seen once. Sequenced: peripheral blood. Every receptor here comes from a human donor in a cohort sampled during active COVID-19.

This chain joins TRBV30 and TRBJ2-5, with 8 bases matching TRBD2. This CDR3 contains 15 residues. J lost 2 bases, V lost 2 bases, and 7 bases had no gene match. The germline V gene has CDR1 GTSNPN and CDR2 SVGIG (reference sequence). The CDR3 region is CAWSIGAGDQETQYF. In DNA, the CDR3 is TGTGCCTGGAGTATCGGAGCGGGGGATCAAGAGACCCAGTACTTC. Supplemented by reference TRBV30 and TRBJ2-5, the full variable domain reads SQTIHQWPATLVQPVGSPLSLECTVEGTSNPNLYWYRQAAGRGLQLLFYSVGIGQISSEVPQNLSASRPQDRQFILSSKKLLLSDSGFYLCAWSIGAGDQETQYFGPGTRLLVL.

The chain recombines TRBV6-6 with TRBJ2-1; a weak D match, TRBD2 (5 bases). Germline lookup yields CDR1 MNHNY and CDR2 SVGAGI (reference sequence). The CDR3 loop spans 13 amino acids. V shed 7 bases and J shed 3 bases, with 10 bases lying between them. The DNA of the CDR3 is TGTGCCAGCATACGGGGAGACTACAATGAGCAGTTCTTC. Protein product: CASIRGDYNEQFF.

V gene TRBV7-7 combines with J gene TRBJ2-5; TRBD1 matches 8 bases. Germline loops: CDR1 SSHAT, CDR2 FNYEAQ (reference sequence). This CDR3 comprises 15 residues. V shed 1 base, J shed 2 bases, and the junction held 3 bases outside the gene matches. The CDR3 is CASSLGGQGQETQYF. CDR3 in DNA: TGTGCCAGCAGCTTAGGTGGACAGGGTCAAGAGACCCAGTACTTC.

The CDR3 protein is CASSEEGGTGDAEQYF. The CDR3 nucleotides read TGTGCCAGCAGTGAAGAGGGAGGGACAGGGGACGCCGAGCAGTACTTC. The J gene is TRBJ2-7, the V gene TRBV6-1; 10 bases are shared with TRBD1. Losses at the gene ends were 1 base for V and 6 bases for J; bases not matched to a gene: 9. Germline CDR1 is MNHNS and CDR2 is SASEGT. CDR3 length equals 16 residues.

The J gene is TRBJ2-5, the V gene TRBV2; D may be TRBD2 (7 bases). CDR3 length: 13 residues. The V end lost 3 bases, the J end lost 5 bases, and 10 bases lay between the germline ends. CDR1 and CDR2 (germline): SNHLY, FYNNEI. The chain's CDR3 is CASSDGGQETQYF. The CDR3 bases are TGTGCCAGCAGTGACGGGGGGCAGGAGACCCAGTACTTC.

The chain has TRBV5-1 and TRBJ2-7; no clear D gene. The CDR3 runs 14 residues. CDR1 and CDR2 from the germline V gene are SGHRS and YFSETQ. Deletions cut 4 bases from V and 0 bases from J, with 11 bases between. The CDR3: CASSPARSSYEQYF. As DNA, the CDR3 is TGCGCCAGCAGCCCGGCACGGAGCTCCTACGAGCAGTACTTC.

This sequence joins TRBV19 and TRBJ1-6; 7 positions match TRBD1. The germline CDR1 and CDR2 sequences are LNHDA and SQIVND (reference sequence). This CDR3 comprises 17 residues. The trim removed 5 bases at V and 1 base at J, leaving 8 bases unmatched. The CDR3 region has the DNA TGTGCCAGTAGTGGTTCACCGGGACAGTCCTATAATTCACCCCTCCACTTT. Encoded protein: CASSGSPGQSYNSPLHF.

The chain couples TRBV11-2 to TRBJ1-5; 7 positions agree with TRBD1. The germline CDR1 and CDR2 sequences are SGHAT and FQNNGV. Trimming at V came to 3 bases and at J to 1 base, leaving 3 bases not matched to a gene. CDR3 length: 15 residues. The CDR3 is CASSLTGLSNQPQHF. The CDR3 DNA reads TGTGCCAGCAGCTTGACAGGGTTGAGCAATCAGCCCCAGCATTTT.

A few counts support this clone. The V gene is TRBV5-1, the J gene TRBJ2-4; possible D gene TRBD1, 5 bases. The germline V gene has CDR1 SGHRS and CDR2 YFSETQ. Deletions cut 6 bases from V and 1 base from J, with 14 bases between. The CDR3 is made up of 15 amino acids. This chain's CDR3 is CASTDIGAAKNIQYF. The DNA of the CDR3 is TGCGCCAGCACCGACATAGGGGCGGCCAAAAACATTCAGTACTTC.

The CDR3 loop is CASSPDRTSYEQYF. The CDR3 DNA reads as TGCGCCAGCAGCCCCGACAGAACCTCCTACGAGCAGTACTTC. This chain connects TRBV5-1 to TRBJ2-7, with a tentative D call TRBD1 (5 bases). Looked up from germline, CDR1 is SGHRS and CDR2 is YFSETQ. This CDR3 region has 14 residues. The ends were cut back, 4 bases at V and 0 bases at J, with 11 bases in the middle.

The chain has TRBV12-3 or TRBV12-4 and TRBJ1-4, with D perhaps matching TRBD1 (6 bases). V was pared by 5 bases and J by 8 bases, with 9 bases between. The CDR3 spans 12 residues. The DNA for the CDR3 is TGTGCCAGCAGTCTGGGACAAGAAAAACTGTTTTTT. Its translation is CASSLGQEKLFF.

The V gene is TRBV18, the J gene TRBJ1-3; the D gene is possibly TRBD1 (5 bases). The CDR3 is 15 amino acids. In germline, CDR1 is KGHSH, CDR2 LQKENI. The ends were cut back, 0 bases at V and 2 bases at J, with 8 bases in the middle. In DNA, the CDR3 is TGTGCCAGCTCACCACCGTCGGGGGCTGGAAACACCATATATTTT. Its protein is CASSPPSGAGNTIYF.

This sequence joins TRBV5-1 and TRBJ2-7; tentative D call: TRBD1 (6 bases). V dropped 4 bases and J dropped 12 bases, with 26 bases sitting between them. The CDR3 contains 15 residues. The germline V gene has CDR1 SGHRS and CDR2 YFSETQ. The CDR3 region has the DNA TGCGCCAGCAGCCGGACCGGACAGCTCACAGACGTGTGGTACTTC. It codes for CASSRTGQLTDVWYF.

The chain employs TRBV19 and TRBJ2-2; TRBD2 agrees at 11 bases. V lost 4 bases, J lost 0 bases, and 7 bases stayed unmatched. The germline V gene has CDR1 LNHDA and CDR2 SQIVND (reference sequence). This CDR3 region has 18 residues. CDR3 bases: TGTGCCAGTAGTACCCCGGGACTAGCGGTTCCGAACACCGGGGAGCTGTTTTTT. This translates into CASSTPGLAVPNTGELFF.

The rearrangement links TRBV6-1 to TRBJ2-3, with 8 bases matching TRBD2. The ends lost 4 bases at V and 4 bases at J; junction bases unmatched: 10. Germline-derived CDR1 and CDR2 are MNHNS and SASEGT. The CDR3 covers 16 residues. The CDR3 DNA reads TGTGCCAGCAGTGCCCCCATCGGGGGGGCCCCAGATACGCAGTATTTT. Translating it yields CASSAPIGGAPDTQYF.

The chain employs TRBV2 and TRBJ2-5, with D hard to call. V was trimmed by 6 bases and J by 5 bases, leaving 7 bases between them. Germline CDR1 reads SNHLY; CDR2 reads FYNNEI. The CDR3 has 11 residues. The CDR3 DNA reads as TGTGCCAGCAGCTTCCTCGAGACCCAGTACTTC. Translating gives CASSFLETQYF.